This TCR beta chain appears in the sequencing data of a study of cytomegalovirus exposure and HLA in healthy donors. In the study overall: Findings of an earlier analysis included 117 million unique TCR beta sequences from roughly 200 million T cells. Study outcomes and limitations: Cytomegalovirus status was reportedly diagnosed by the classifier with high sensitivity and specificity. Being productive about 90% or about 30% of the time was typical of most TCR beta V segments in an earlier analysis. At a 0.05 false discovery rate, a later analysis found approximately 17,000 TCR beta sequences to be associated with HLA alleles.

V lost 4 bases, J lost 4 bases, and 6 bases stayed unmatched. Germline CDR1 is ENHRY and CDR2 is SYGVKD. The CDR3 totals 14 residues. Concerning this clone: What it binds is not known.

PCR primers comprised 60 Vbeta and 13 Jbeta primers. This table comes from immunoSEQ multiplex PCR, and its TCRdb copy is limited to in-frame clones, with some not included. This sample has under 100,000 clones; around three quarters occur once, and the top ten carry around 16%. This sequence joins TRBV10-3 and TRBJ2-5; 7 positions agree with TRBD2. This clonotype was obtained from a woman between 45 and 60 years old in good health and CMV-seropositive. Sequenced sample: PBMCs. CDR3: CAISAGGSAETQYF. The CDR3, as DNA: TGTGCCATCAGTGCGGGCGGGAGCGCAGAGACCCAGTACTTC.